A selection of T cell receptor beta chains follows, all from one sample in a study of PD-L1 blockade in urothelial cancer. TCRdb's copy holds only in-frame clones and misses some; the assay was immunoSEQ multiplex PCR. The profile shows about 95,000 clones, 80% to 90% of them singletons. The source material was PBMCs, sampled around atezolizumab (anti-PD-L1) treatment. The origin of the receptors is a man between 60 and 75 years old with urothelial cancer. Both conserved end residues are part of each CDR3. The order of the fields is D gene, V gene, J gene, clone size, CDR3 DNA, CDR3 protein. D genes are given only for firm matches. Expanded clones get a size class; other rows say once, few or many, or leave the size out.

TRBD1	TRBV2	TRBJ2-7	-	TGTGCCAGCAGTTCCGGGACAGGGGGAGCAAGAAAGCAGTACTTC	CASSSGTGGARKQYF
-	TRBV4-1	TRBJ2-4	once	TGCGCCAGCAGCCAACGCCTCACTGGCGGGGATAAAAACATTCAGTACTTC	CASSQRLTGGDKNIQYF
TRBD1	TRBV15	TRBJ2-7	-	TGTGCCACCAGCAGACGAGGACAGGGTGGCGACGAGCAGTACTTC	CATSRRGQGGDEQYF
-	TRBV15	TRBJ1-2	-	TGTGCCACCAGCAGGGAGTTAGCTAACTATGGCTACACCTTC	CATSRELANYGYTF
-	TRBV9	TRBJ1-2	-	TGTGCCAGCAGCGTAGGAACCGGGAGCCCCTATGGCTACACCTTC	CASSVGTGSPYGYTF
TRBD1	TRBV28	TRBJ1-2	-	TGTGCCAGCAGTTTAACCGGGACAGGGGGTGGCTACACCTTC	CASSLTGTGGGYTF
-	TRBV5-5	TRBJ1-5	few	TGTGCCAGCAGCTTAAGACCGGGTTTAAATCAGCCCCAGCATTTT	CASSLRPGLNQPQHF
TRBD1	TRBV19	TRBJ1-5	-	TGTGCCAGTAGTAACAGGCCCGGACAGGGGAGCAATCAGCCCCAGCATTTT	CASSNRPGQGSNQPQHF
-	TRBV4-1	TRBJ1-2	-	TGCGCCAGCAGACTGGTCGAGGTGCGCCCGTCGATGGTCTTCGATAACTATGGCTACACCTTC	CASRLVEVRPSMVFDNYGYTF
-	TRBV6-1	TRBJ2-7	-	TGTGCCAGCAAACGCCGGGGTTCGGAAACACACGAGCAGTACTTC	CASKRRGSETHEQYF
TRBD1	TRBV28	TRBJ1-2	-	TGTGCCAGCAGATCCGGGACAGTTGGCTACACCTTC	CASRSGTVGYTF
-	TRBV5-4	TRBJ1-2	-	TGTGCCAGCAGCTTGGAAGTCGGCTATGGCTACACCTTC	CASSLEVGYGYTF
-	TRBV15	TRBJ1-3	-	TGTGCCACCAGCAGAGATCGGGGCGGGGCGGGAAACACCATATATTTT	CATSRDRGGAGNTIYF
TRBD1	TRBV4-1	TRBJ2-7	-	TGCGCCAGCAGCCAACTGACAGGGGGGAGCGAGCAGTACTTC	CASSQLTGGSEQYF
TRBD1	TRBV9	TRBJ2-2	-	TGTGCCAGCAGCGGGGACAGGGGTTGGAACGGGGAGCTGTTTTTT	CASSGDRGWNGELFF
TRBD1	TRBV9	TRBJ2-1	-	TGTGCCAGCAGCGCGAGGGGGCAGTACAATGAGCAGTTCTTC	CASSARGQYNEQFF
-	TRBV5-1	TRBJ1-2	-	TGCACCAGCAGCTTGGAACAGCAGTATGGCTACACCTTC	CTSSLEQQYGYTF
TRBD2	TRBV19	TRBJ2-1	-	TGTGCCAGTAGTATAGGTTTTAGCGGGATCAATGAGCAGTTCTTC	CASSIGFSGINEQFF
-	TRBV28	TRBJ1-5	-	TGTGCCAGCAGTCCCTCAGGGCCCCAGCATTTT	CASSPSGPQHF
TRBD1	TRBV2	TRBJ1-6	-	TGTGCCAGCAGGGGCGGGACAGGCAATTCACCCCTCCACTTT	CASRGGTGNSPLHF
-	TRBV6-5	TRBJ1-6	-	TGTGCCAGCACCTCCCAGGGCCCCAGGAATTCACCCCTCCACTTT	CASTSQGPRNSPLHF
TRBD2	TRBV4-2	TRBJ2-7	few	TGTGCCAGCAGCCCAGGACTAGGGTCCTACGAGCAGTACTTC	CASSPGLGSYEQYF
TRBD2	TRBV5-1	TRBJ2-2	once	TGCGCCAGCAAAGCGGGGGGAGTCCAGAACACCGGGGAGCTGTTTTTT	CASKAGGVQNTGELFF
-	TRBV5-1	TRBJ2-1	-	TGCGCCAGCAGCTCGCCCGAACAAGGGGACAATGAGCAGTTCTTC	CASSSPEQGDNEQFF
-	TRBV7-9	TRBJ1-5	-	TGTGCCAGCACCCCGGCGGGGGGCTGGGATCAGCCCCAGCATTTT	CASTPAGGWDQPQHF
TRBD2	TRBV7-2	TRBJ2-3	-	TGTGCCAGCACCCCATTAAAACTAGCGGGAGCTTTGGCAGATACGCAGTATTTT	CASTPLKLAGALADTQYF
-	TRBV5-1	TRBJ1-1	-	TGCGCCAGCAGCTTGGACAGCCTGAAAGCTTTCTTT	CASSLDSLKAFF